This TCR beta chain was profiled in a study of cytomegalovirus exposure and HLA in healthy donors. Study summary: The Caucasian-associated ancestry cluster contained 81% of the approximately 390 genotyped donors.

The PCR used 60 Vbeta and 13 Jbeta primers. Here immunoSEQ multiplex PCR was the method, and the copy in TCRdb shows in-frame clones only, minus some. The repertoire holds more than 130,000 clones, roughly 76% seen once, with 13% to 15% in the top ten. The CDR3 spans 16 residues. V gave up 0 bases and J gave up 3 bases, with 16 bases separating them. Germline V lookup: CDR1 SGHDT, CDR2 YYEEEE. Sequencing was done on a sample of PBMCs. The source is a human donor in good health. The chain carries TRBV5-6 and TRBJ2-7; D is possibly TRBD2 (6 bases). The CDR3 reads CASSLAVGRDFYEQYF. As DNA, the CDR3 is TGTGCCAGCAGCTTGGCCGTGGGCAGGGACTTCTACGAGCAGTACTTC.